The 5 T cell receptor beta chains below were found in one sample sequenced in a study of tumor-infiltrating lymphocytes in primary liver carcinoma (dated by TCRdb to the late 2010s). Blood RNA was extracted from unsorted whole blood with TRIzol reagent; germline DNA came from the DNeasy Blood & Tissue kit. The listed sequencing device is Illumina HiSeq 2500. A constant-region primer and ProtoScript II reverse transcriptase were used to reverse-transcribe TCRbeta-specific cDNA from about 0.55 ug total RNA. TCRbeta libraries were built with three nested multiplex PCR rounds, a slightly modified ARM-PCR procedure. Multiplex TRBV1-TRBV30 forward primers and a Cbeta reverse primer were used in the first two PCR rounds, each of which was run for 10 to 11 cycles. The public reads were quality trimmed at Q25 with fastp and then assembled into clones with MiXCR by TCRdb, keeping productive beta chains. All rows with the same CDR3 protein become a single entry with the most common DNA and genes. A total of fewer than 350,000 distinct CDR3 sequences appear in this sample, about 60% of them only once. The ten top clones hold approximately 9.4% of the sample.

What was sequenced was peripheral blood. The receptors here all came from a man in his forties with primary liver carcinoma and hepatitis B virus infection.

Of note for this clonotype: Germline is not matched at one junction end, which may reflect a read error. The chain combines TRBV11-2 with TRBJ1-2, with D unresolved. Germline V CDR1 and CDR2: SGHAT, FQNNGV. CDR3 length: 16 amino acids. The CDR3 DNA sequence: TGTGCCAGCAGCTCCGACACCGGGCGGTGGATTAGAAGCTACGCCTTC. Encoded protein: CASSSDTGRWIRSYAF.

This chain joins TRBV7-9 and TRBJ2-2; the match to TRBD2 covers 13 bases. This CDR3 region has 15 residues. The germline CDR1 and CDR2 sequences are SEHNR and FQNEAQ (reference sequence). The ends lost 5 bases at V and 5 bases at J; junction bases unmatched: 2. The CDR3, as DNA: TGTGCCAGCAGCCAGGGACTAGCGGGAACCGGGGAGCTGTTTTTT. Protein product: CASSQGLAGTGELFF.

Points on this clonotype: Sequence at one end of the junction differs from germline and may be a read error. V is TRBV29-1 and J is TRBJ2-7; D perhaps matches TRBD2 (5 bases). The CDR3 totals 18 residues. Per germline, CDR1 SQVTM and CDR2 ANQGSEA. The chain's CDR3 is CSVEAYWGRLDRAYKQYF. The CDR3 DNA follows: TGTAGCGTTGAAGCCTACTGGGGAAGACTCGATAGGGCCTACAAGCAGTACTTC.

In the case of this clonotype: Relative to the germline gene, one junction end is altered; a read error may explain this. CDR3 sequence: CASSLDDSYERYF. CDR3 coding DNA: TGTGCCAGCAGCTTAGACGACTCCTACGAGCGGTACTTC. J is TRBJ2-7 and V is TRBV7-8, with no clear D. Germline CDR1 and CDR2: SGHVS and FQNEAQ. CDR3 size: 13 residues.

In this sample, this clonotype turned up a few times. One end of the junction does not line up with germline, which may come from a read error. The CDR3, as DNA: TGTGCCAGCAGGGTCACGGATATGCAGTATTTT. Translating it yields CASRVTDMQYF. This chain uses TRBV6-1 with TRBJ2-3; D is undetermined. The germline V gene encodes CDR1 MNHNS and CDR2 SASEGT. The CDR3 runs 11 residues.